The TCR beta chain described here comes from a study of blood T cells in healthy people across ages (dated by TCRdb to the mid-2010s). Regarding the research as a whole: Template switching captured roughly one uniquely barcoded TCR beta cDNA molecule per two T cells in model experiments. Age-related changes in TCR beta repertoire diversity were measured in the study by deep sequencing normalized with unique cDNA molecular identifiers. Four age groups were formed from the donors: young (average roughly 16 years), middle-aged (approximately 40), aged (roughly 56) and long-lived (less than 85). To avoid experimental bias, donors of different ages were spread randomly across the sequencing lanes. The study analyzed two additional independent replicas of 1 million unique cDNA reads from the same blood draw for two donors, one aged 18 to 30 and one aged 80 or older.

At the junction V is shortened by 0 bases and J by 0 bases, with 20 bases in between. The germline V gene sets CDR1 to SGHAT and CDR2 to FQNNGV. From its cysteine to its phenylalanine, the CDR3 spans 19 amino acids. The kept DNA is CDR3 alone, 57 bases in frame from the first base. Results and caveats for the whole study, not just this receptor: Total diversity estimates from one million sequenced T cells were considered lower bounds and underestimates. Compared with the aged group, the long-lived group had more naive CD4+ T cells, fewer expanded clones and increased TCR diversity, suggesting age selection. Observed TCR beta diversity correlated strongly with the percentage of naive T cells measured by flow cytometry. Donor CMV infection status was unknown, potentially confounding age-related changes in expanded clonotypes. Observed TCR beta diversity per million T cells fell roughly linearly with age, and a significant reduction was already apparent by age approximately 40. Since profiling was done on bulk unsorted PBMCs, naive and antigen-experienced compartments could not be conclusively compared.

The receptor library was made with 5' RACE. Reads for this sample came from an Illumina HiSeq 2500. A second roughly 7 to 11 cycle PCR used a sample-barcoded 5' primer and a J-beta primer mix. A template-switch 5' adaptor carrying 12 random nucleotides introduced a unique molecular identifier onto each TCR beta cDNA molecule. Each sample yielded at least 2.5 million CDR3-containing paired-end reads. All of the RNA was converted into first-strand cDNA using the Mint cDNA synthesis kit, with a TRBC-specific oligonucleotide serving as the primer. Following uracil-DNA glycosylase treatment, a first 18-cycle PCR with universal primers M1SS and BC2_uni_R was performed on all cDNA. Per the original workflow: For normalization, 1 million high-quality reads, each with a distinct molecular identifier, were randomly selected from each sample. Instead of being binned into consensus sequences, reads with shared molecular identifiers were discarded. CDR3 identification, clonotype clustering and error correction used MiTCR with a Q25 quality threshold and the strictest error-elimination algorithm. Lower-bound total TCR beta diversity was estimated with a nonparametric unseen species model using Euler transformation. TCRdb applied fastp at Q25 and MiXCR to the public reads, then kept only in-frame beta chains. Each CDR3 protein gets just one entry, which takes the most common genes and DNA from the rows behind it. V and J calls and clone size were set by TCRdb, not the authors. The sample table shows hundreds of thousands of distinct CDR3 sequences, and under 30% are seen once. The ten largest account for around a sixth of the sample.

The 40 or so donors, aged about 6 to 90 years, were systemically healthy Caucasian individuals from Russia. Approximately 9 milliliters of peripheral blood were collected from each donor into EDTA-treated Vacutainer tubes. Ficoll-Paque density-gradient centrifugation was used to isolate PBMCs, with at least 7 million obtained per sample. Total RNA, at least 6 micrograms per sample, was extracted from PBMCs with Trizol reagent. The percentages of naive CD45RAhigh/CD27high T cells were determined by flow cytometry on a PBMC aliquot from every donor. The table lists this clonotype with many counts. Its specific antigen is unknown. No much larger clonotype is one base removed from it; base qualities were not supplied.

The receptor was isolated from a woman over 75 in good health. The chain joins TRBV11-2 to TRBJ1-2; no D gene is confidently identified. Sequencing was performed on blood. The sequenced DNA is TGTGCCAGCAGCTTAGACTGGAGGACCTCTGCTCCCTCTAACTATGGCTACACCTTC. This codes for CASSLDWRTSAPSNYGYTF.